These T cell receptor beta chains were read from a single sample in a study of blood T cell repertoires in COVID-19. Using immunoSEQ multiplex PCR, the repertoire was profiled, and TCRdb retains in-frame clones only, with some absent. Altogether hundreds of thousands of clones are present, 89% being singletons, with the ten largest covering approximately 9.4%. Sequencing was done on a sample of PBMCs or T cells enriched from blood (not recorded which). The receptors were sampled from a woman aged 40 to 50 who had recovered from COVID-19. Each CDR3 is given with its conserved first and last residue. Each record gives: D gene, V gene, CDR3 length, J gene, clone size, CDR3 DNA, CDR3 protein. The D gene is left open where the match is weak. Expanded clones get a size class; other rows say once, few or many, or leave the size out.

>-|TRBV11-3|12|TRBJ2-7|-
TGTGCCAGCAGCTTTAACTACGGCGAGCAGTACTTC
CASSFNYGEQYF
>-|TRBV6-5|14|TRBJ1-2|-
TGTGCCAGCACCCCCCCAGGGGCTAACTATGGCTACACCTTC
CASTPPGANYGYTF
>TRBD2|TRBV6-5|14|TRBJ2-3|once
TGTGCCGTGTCGGGACTAGCTGTCTCAGATACGCAGTATTTT
CAVSGLAVSDTQYF
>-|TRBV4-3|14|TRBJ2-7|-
TGCGCCAGCAGCCAAGAACTGTCCCCCTACGAGCAGTACTTC
CASSQELSPYEQYF
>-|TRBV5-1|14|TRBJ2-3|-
TGCGCCAGCAAACAGCAAGGGAGCGGAGATACGCAGTATTTT
CASKQQGSGDTQYF
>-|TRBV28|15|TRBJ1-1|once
TGTGCCAGCAGTCCCCCGGCAGGGCTGAACACTGAAGCTTTCTTT
CASSPPAGLNTEAFF
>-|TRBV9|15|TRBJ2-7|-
TGTGCCAGCAGCGTAGGGGTCCTAGAAGGCCACGAGCAGTACTTC
CASSVGVLEGHEQYF
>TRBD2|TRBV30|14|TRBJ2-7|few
TGTGCCTGGAGTGTCCTTGGCATAGCGGGGCGGCAGTACTTC
CAWSVLGIAGRQYF
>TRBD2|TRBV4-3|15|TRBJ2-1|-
TGCGCCAGCAGCCAAGAGGGACTAGTGGCCAATGAGCAGTTCTTC
CASSQEGLVANEQFF
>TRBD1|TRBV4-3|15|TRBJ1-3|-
TGCGCCAGCAGCCCCATTGGACAGGCAGGAAACACCATATATTTT
CASSPIGQAGNTIYF
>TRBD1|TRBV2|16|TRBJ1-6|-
TGTGCCAGCAGTGAATCCGGACAGGGGAGCAATTCACCCCTCCACTTT
CASSESGQGSNSPLHF
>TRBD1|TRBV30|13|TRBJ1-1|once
TGTGCCTGGAGCCTTACAGGGGCCACTGAAGCTTTCTTT
CAWSLTGATEAFF
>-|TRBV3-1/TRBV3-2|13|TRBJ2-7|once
TGTGCCAGCAACCACCTCACAGGGACCGAGCAGTACTTC
CASNHLTGTEQYF
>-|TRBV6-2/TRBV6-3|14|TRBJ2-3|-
TGTGCCAGCAGTTACGTAGCCCTCACAGATACGCAGTATTTT
CASSYVALTDTQYF
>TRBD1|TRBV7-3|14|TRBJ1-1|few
TGTGCCAGCAGCTTTGGGACAGGGAACACTGAAGCTTTCTTT
CASSFGTGNTEAFF
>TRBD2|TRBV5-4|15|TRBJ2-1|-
TGTGCCAGCAGCCCCCCCGGCGGGAGTCGGGATGAGCAGTTCTTC
CASSPPGGSRDEQFF
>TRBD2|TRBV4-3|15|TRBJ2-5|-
TGCGCCAGCAGCCCCGGCGGGGGTGAGCAAGAGACCCAGTACTTC
CASSPGGGEQETQYF
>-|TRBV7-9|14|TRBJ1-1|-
TGTGCCAGCAGCTTAGTTCAGGAGAACACTGAAGCTTTCTTT
CASSLVQENTEAFF
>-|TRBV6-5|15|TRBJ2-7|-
TGTGCCAGCAGTTCCAGGGGAAGGGTCTCCTACGAGCAGTACTTC
CASSSRGRVSYEQYF
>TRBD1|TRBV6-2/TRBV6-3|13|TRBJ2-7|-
TGTGCCAGCAGTTACTACAGGGGCTACGAGCAGTACTTC
CASSYYRGYEQYF
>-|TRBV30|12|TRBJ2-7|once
TGTGCCTGGGGACAGCGTTCATACGAGCAGTACTTC
CAWGQRSYEQYF
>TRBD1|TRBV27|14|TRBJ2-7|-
TGTGCCAGCAGTTTAATGGGACAGATCCACGAGCAGTACTTC
CASSLMGQIHEQYF
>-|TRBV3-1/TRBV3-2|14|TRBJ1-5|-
TGTGCCAGCAGCCAAGGACAACCCAATCAGCCCCAGCATTTT
CASSQGQPNQPQHF
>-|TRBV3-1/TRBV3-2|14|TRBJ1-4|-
TGTGCCAGCAGCCCAATGGACAGAGATGAAAAACTGTTTTTT
CASSPMDRDEKLFF
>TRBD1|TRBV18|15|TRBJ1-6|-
TGTGCCAGCTCAGGGACAGGGGACTTTAATTCACCCCTCCACTTT
CASSGTGDFNSPLHF
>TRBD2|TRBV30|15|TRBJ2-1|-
TGTGCCTGGAGTGTACTAGCGGGAGTTTTGGGTGAGCAGTTCTTC
CAWSVLAGVLGEQFF
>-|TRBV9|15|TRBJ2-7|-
TGTGCCAGCAGCGCCCAGGGGAGCAGGGTCGACGAGCAGTACTTC
CASSAQGSRVDEQYF
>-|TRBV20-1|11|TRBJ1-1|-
TGCAGTGCCCCTCTGAGGGATGAAGCTTTCTTT
CSAPLRDEAFF
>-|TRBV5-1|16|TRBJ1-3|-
TGCGCCAGCAGCTTGGATCAGGGATCCTCTGGAAACACCATATATTTT
CASSLDQGSSGNTIYF
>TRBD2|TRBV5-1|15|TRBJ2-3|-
TGCGCCAGCAGCTTGGAGGGCGGGAGCGGAGATACGCAGTATTTT
CASSLEGGSGDTQYF
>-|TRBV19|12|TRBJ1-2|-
TGTGCCAGTAGTATTTACAGGGATGGCTACACCTTC
CASSIYRDGYTF
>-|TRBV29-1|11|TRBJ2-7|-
TGCAGCGTTGGCAGTACCTACGAGCAGTACTTC
CSVGSTYEQYF
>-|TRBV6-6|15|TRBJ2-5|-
TGTGCCAGCAGACCTAGCGAGGGGGCCGTAAAGACCCAGTACTTC
CASRPSEGAVKTQYF
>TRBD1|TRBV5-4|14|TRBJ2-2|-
TGTGCCAGCAGCAGAGGGACAGACACCGGGGAGCTGTTTTTT
CASSRGTDTGELFF
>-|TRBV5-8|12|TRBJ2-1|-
TGTGCCAGCAGCTTGAAAGAGGCTGAGCAGTTCTTC
CASSLKEAEQFF
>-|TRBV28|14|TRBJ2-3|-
TGTGCCATAGGGGGGACAGCCGGCACAGATACGCAGTATTTT
CAIGGTAGTDTQYF
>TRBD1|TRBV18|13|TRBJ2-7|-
TGTGCCAGCTCAGGTACAGGGGTGGGCGAGCAGTACTTC
CASSGTGVGEQYF
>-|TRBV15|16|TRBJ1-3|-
TGTGCCACCAGCAGAGATAGGGACATCTCTGGAAACACCATATATTTT
CATSRDRDISGNTIYF
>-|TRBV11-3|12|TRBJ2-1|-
TGTGCCAGCAGTAGAGGAGGATTAGGGCAGTTCTTC
CASSRGGLGQFF
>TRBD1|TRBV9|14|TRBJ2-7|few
TGTGCCAGCAGCGTAGCTGGGACAGGGTACGAGCAGTACTTC
CASSVAGTGYEQYF
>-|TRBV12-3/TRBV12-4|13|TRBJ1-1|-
TGTGCCAGCAGTTTTGACAGAAACACTGAAGCTTTCTTT
CASSFDRNTEAFF